The 22 T cell receptor beta chains in this list originate from one sample, sequenced in a study of STAT5B mutations in CD4+ large granular lymphocyte leukemia. The assay was immunoSEQ multiplex PCR, and TCRdb's table has in-frame clones only and misses some. The sample holds roughly 38,000 clones, about 80% seen once. Sample: CD4+ T cells from blood buffy coats. Receptors originate from a human donor in good health.

The chain is built from TRBV7-2 and TRBJ2-1, with 8 bases aligning to TRBD2. CDR3 size: 15 residues. Trimming removed 2 bases from V and 2 bases from J; junction bases left unmatched: 2. Germline assignment: CDR1 SGHTA and CDR2 FQGNSA. The CDR3 DNA reads TGTGCCAGCAGCTTATTTAGCGGGACCTACAATGAGCAGTTCTTC. As protein: CASSLFSGTYNEQFF.

Regarding this clone: At one end the junction does not follow the germline gene, possibly because of a read error. This chain links TRBV7-7 with TRBJ2-5; TRBD1 aligns across 7 bases. CDR3 length: 15 residues. Germline V gives CDR1 SSHAT, CDR2 FNYEAQ (reference sequence). CDR3 region: CASSYNTGAEETQYF. The CDR3 DNA reads as TGTGCTAGCAGTTATAATACAGGGGCGGAAGAGACCCAGTACTTC.

The V call is TRBV5-1, the J call TRBJ2-7; 8 positions match TRBD2. With 1 base clipped from V and 4 bases from J, the junction kept 16 bases outside the gene matches. CDR1 is SGHRS, CDR2 YFSETQ, per germline. The CDR3 spans 18 residues. CDR3 DNA sequence: TGCGCCAGCAGCTTGCAGAGGGTGTGGACTAGCAGCCCGTACGAGCAGTACTTC. This translates into CASSLQRVWTSSPYEQYF.

V usage is TRBV7-2 and J usage is TRBJ2-5; 12 bases agree with TRBD2. The germline CDR1 and CDR2 sequences are SGHTA and FQGNSA. Trimming at V came to 0 bases and at J to 5 bases, leaving 1 base not matched to a gene. This CDR3 has 15 residues. For the CDR3, the DNA is TGTGCCAGCAGCTTAGCACTAGCGGGAGGCGAGACCCAGTACTTC. As protein: CASSLALAGGETQYF.

The chain couples TRBV7-3 to TRBJ2-1; TRBD2 aligns across 9 bases. Germline CDR1 reads SGHTA; CDR2 reads FQGTGA. Losses at the gene ends were 3 bases for V and 1 base for J; bases not matched to a gene: 7. The CDR3 totals 17 residues. The CDR3 nucleotides read TGTGCCAGCAGCTTGGGTAGCGGGAGTGGGTCCTACAATGAGCAGTTCTTC. Its protein product is CASSLGSGSGSYNEQFF.

This clone has more than one count but fewer than ten. This chain uses TRBV9 with TRBJ2-2; 7 nucleotides align to TRBD2. This CDR3 region has 16 residues. CDR1 is SGDLS, CDR2 YYNGEE, per germline. V dropped 4 bases and J dropped 6; count of bases not matched to a gene: 12. The CDR3 region is CASSPRTSQGPGELFF. The CDR3 DNA reads TGTGCCAGCAGCCCCCGGACTAGTCAGGGCCCCGGGGAGCTGTTTTTT.

This chain uses TRBV6-6 with TRBJ1-2; TRBD1 matches at 9 bases. Trimming took 4 bases from V and 8 from J; bases not matched to a gene: 14. Germline V gene sequence: CDR1 MNHNY, CDR2 SVGAGI (reference sequence). CDR3 length equals 16 residues. In DNA form, the CDR3 reads TGTGCCAGCAGTTTGGGACAGGGTGGGGTTTCGGTAGGCTACACCTTC. Its translation is CASSLGQGGVSVGYTF.

This clone was seen a few times. V gene TRBV19 combines with J gene TRBJ1-1, with TRBD1 as a possible D gene (6 bases). This CDR3 spans 13 amino acids. Germline-derived CDR1 and CDR2 are LNHDA and SQIVND (reference sequence). Trimming left V 5 bases short and J 7 bases short, with 14 bases between. This chain's CDR3 is CASSRGPYSEAFF. DNA for the CDR3: TGTGCCAGTAGTCGGGGGCCCTACAGTGAAGCTTTCTTT. The variable domain in full, completed from reference TRBV19 and TRBJ1-1, reads DGGITQSPKYLFRKEGQNVTLSCEQNLNHDAMYWYRQDPGQGLRLIYYSQIVNDFQKGDIAEGYSVSREKKESFPLTVTSAQKNPTAFYLCASSRGPYSEAFFGQGTRLTVV.

The gene calls are TRBV7-3 and TRBJ2-3; D perhaps matches TRBD2 (7 bases). The CDR3 is made up of 18 amino acids. Germline CDR1 is SGHTA and CDR2 is FQGTGA. Trimming left V 1 base short and J 3 bases short, with 20 bases between. The CDR3 sequence: CASSLNVAGGGGTDTQYF. The CDR3 nucleotides read TGTGCCAGCAGCTTAAATGTGGCTGGGGGCGGGGGTACAGATACGCAGTATTTT.

The chain combines TRBV5-1 with TRBJ1-3; a possible D gene is TRBD1 (5 bases). Germline V gives CDR1 SGHRS, CDR2 YFSETQ. The CDR3 is 16 residues long. The ends were cut back, 0 bases at V and 6 bases at J, with 16 bases in the middle. CDR3 sequence (DNA): TGCGCCAGCAGCTTGGATTCAGGGTCTACTTCAAACACCATATATTTT. This translates into CASSLDSGSTSNTIYF.

The chain combines TRBV11-2 with TRBJ2-7; D is undetermined. Looked up from germline, CDR1 is SGHAT and CDR2 is FQNNGV. V dropped 5 bases and J dropped 5 bases, with 16 bases sitting between them. The CDR3 has 14 amino acids. The CDR3 DNA reads TGTGCCAGCAGCCCCGAGTCCCAACCCCACGAGCAGTACTTC. Encoded protein: CASSPESQPHEQYF.

The chain couples TRBV6-1 to TRBJ2-5; 7 nucleotides line up with TRBD1. Germline-derived CDR1 and CDR2 are MNHNS and SASEGT. The junction had 10 bases not matched to a gene; V was cut back by 5 bases and J by 4 bases. The CDR3 has 15 amino acids. This chain's CDR3 is CASSNRQGSRETQYF. CDR3 sequence (DNA): TGTGCCAGCAGTAACCGACAGGGTTCGAGAGAGACCCAGTACTTC.

In nucleotides, the CDR3 is TGTGCCAGCAGCGACGGGACTAGCGGGACTCTCAGGACAGATACGCAGTATTTT. Translating it yields CASSDGTSGTLRTDTQYF. The genes are TRBV6-4 and TRBJ2-3, with TRBD2 matching 13 bases. The CDR3 is made up of 18 amino acids. CDR1 and CDR2 from the germline V gene are MRHNA and SNTAGT. The junction had 12 bases not matched to a gene; V was cut back by 6 bases and J by 3 bases.

This chain links TRBV6-5 with TRBJ2-1, with TRBD2 as a possible D gene (6 bases). The CDR3 loop spans 15 amino acids. Deletions cut 4 bases from V and 6 bases from J, with 16 bases between. Germline loops: CDR1 MNHEY, CDR2 SVGAGI. The CDR3 bases are TGTGCCAGCAGTTCCGGGACTGTAGCGAGCAATGAGCAGTTCTTC. Its protein is CASSSGTVASNEQFF.

This chain links TRBV5-4 with TRBJ2-7; 7 bases are shared with TRBD1. Germline trimming cut 0 bases from V and 3 bases from J; bases unmatched to any gene: 3. There are 14 residues in the CDR3. The germline V gene encodes CDR1 SGHNT and CDR2 YYREEE (reference sequence). The CDR3 reads CASSLAAGGYEQYF. CDR3 in DNA: TGTGCCAGCAGCTTGGCCGCAGGGGGCTACGAGCAGTACTTC.

The chain recombines TRBV27 with TRBJ2-5, with 9 bases matching TRBD1. CDR3 size: 13 residues. CDR1 is MNHEY and CDR2 is SMNVEV in the germline V gene (reference sequence). With V trimmed by 6 bases and J by 4 bases, 3 bases remained unmatched. The CDR3 DNA reads as TGTGCCAGCAGCCACAGGGGGCGAGAGACCCAGTACTTC. It specifies CASSHRGRETQYF.

This chain joins TRBV7-2 and TRBJ2-1, with a possible D match to TRBD1 (6 bases). The V and J ends lost 5 bases and 8 bases respectively, with 19 bases between them. Germline V CDR1 and CDR2: SGHTA, FQGNSA. This CDR3 is built from 15 residues. Here the CDR3 reads CASSPVSGRGYEQFF. The CDR3 DNA is TGTGCCAGCAGCCCCGTGTCCGGCAGGGGCTATGAGCAGTTCTTC.

This clone was picked up one time. The chain recombines TRBV28 with TRBJ2-7; D is ambiguous. Germline V CDR1 and CDR2: MDHEN, SYDVKM. The CDR3 has 11 amino acids. The CDR3 loop reads CVKSTSLGQYF. CDR3 DNA sequence: TGTGTAAAGTCGACTTCCTTAGGGCAGTACTTC.

This clone was observed a handful of times. This rearrangement joins TRBV5-1 to TRBJ2-5; 8 bases are a match to TRBD2. This CDR3 has 15 residues. Looked up from germline, CDR1 is SGHRS and CDR2 is YFSETQ. Unmatched junction bases numbered 6, after V lost 0 bases and J lost 5 bases. The CDR3 is CASSLVSGGWETQYF. For the CDR3, the DNA is TGCGCCAGCAGCTTGGTGTCGGGAGGGTGGGAGACCCAGTACTTC. Full variable domain (outside the CDR3, taken from reference TRBV5-1 and TRBJ2-5): KAGVTQTPRYLIKTRGQQVTLSCSPISGHRSVSWYQQTPGQGLQFLFEYFSETQRNKGNFPGRFSGRQFSNSRSEMNVSTLELGDSALYLCASSLVSGGWETQYFGPGTRLLVL.

The chain couples TRBV6-5 to TRBJ2-7; unclear D gene. Germline V gives CDR1 MNHEY, CDR2 SVGAGI. Trimming pared 0 bases from V and 2 bases from J, leaving 11 bases between. CDR3 length equals 15 residues. CDR3 protein: CASSYSASLAYEQYF. The CDR3 bases are TGTGCCAGCAGTTACTCTGCTAGTCTGGCCTACGAGCAGTACTTC.

Concerning this clone: Other DNA sequences in the sample encode the same CDR3. The chain uses TRBV11-2 and TRBJ2-1; tentatively, D is TRBD1 or TRBD2 (5 bases each). Germline-derived CDR1 and CDR2 are SGHAT and FQNNGV. V was trimmed by 1 base and J by 2 bases, leaving 6 bases between them. The CDR3 is 14 amino acids. The CDR3 region has the DNA TGTGCCAGCAGCTTAGCGGGACCCTACAATGAGCAGTTCTTC. Amino acid sequence: CASSLAGPYNEQFF. Using reference TRBV11-2 and TRBJ2-1 for the parts outside the CDR3, the full variable domain is EAGVAQSPRYKIIEKRQSVAFWCNPISGHATLYWYQQILGQGPKLLIQFQNNGVVDDSQLPKDRFSAERLKGVDSTLKIQPAKLEDSAVYLCASSLAGPYNEQFFGPGTRLTVL.

V is TRBV7-6 and J is TRBJ1-4, with TRBD1 identical over 7 bases. Per the germline V gene, CDR1 is SGHVS and CDR2 is FNYEAQ. This CDR3 is built from 14 residues. J was trimmed by 6 bases and V by 1 base; bases with no gene match: 2. For the CDR3, the DNA is TGTGCCAGCAGCTTAGGTCAGGGGGATGAAAAACTGTTTTTT. This codes for CASSLGQGDEKLFF.